These T cell receptor beta chains were read from a single sample in a study of blood T cells in healthy people across ages. TCRdb used MiXCR to reprocess the 5' RACE reads, holding one entry per CDR3 protein. This table has some 1.6 million distinct CDR3 sequences, around 35% appearing once. Specimen: blood. The receptors come from a woman in her 30s in good health. Both conserved end residues are part of each CDR3. Each record gives: J gene, clone size, D gene, V gene, CDR3 DNA, CDR3 protein. A D gene is named only where the DNA matches it firmly. The size of a clone is reported for some rows only, either as once, few or many, or as a class for expanded clones.

>TRBJ2-7|few|TRBD2|TRBV12-3/TRBV12-4
TGTGCCAGCGGCGCGTCTGGGCTAGCGGGAGCAGGTGAGCAGTACTTC
CASGASGLAGAGEQYF
>TRBJ2-7|NA|TRBD1|TRBV18
TGTGCCAGCTCACCACCGGCAGGGGGATTAAACGAGCAGTACTTC
CASSPPAGGLNEQYF
>TRBJ2-7|NA|NA|TRBV5-1
TGCGCCAGCAGCTTGGCTGGGGGACTGGGGCAGTACTTC
CASSLAGGLGQYF
>TRBJ2-7|many|NA|TRBV29-1
TGCAGCGTCGTACAGTGGTCCTCCGGCGAGCAGTACTTC
CSVVQWSSGEQYF
>TRBJ2-1|NA|NA|TRBV7-9
TGTGCCAGCAGCTTCCACAGGGCCCCCCCTTACAATGAGCAGTTCTTC
CASSFHRAPPYNEQFF
>TRBJ1-2|few|NA|TRBV6-5
TGTGCCAGCAGTTACTCGTTAGGGGGGGACTATGGCTACACCTTC
CASSYSLGGDYGYTF
>TRBJ1-1|NA|NA|TRBV27
TGTGCCAGCAATTTTAGTGTCAGTTTGAGTACTGAAGCTTTCTTT
CASNFSVSLSTEAFF
>TRBJ2-7|NA|NA|TRBV7-9
TGTGCCAGCAGCCGTGGGGAGCTAGCTGAATACTACGAGCAGTACTTC
CASSRGELAEYYEQYF
>TRBJ1-2|few|TRBD1|TRBV7-8
TGTGCCAGCAGCTACGACAGGGCAGGTGGCTATGGCTACACCTTC
CASSYDRAGGYGYTF
>TRBJ2-7|NA|NA|TRBV6-2/TRBV6-3
TGTGCCAGCAGTTATCAGTTCGTGCAGTACTTC
CASSYQFVQYF
>TRBJ2-5|NA|TRBD1|TRBV10-3
TGTGCCATCAGGAGACAGGGGGCCCGGGAGACCCAGTACTTC
CAIRRQGARETQYF
>TRBJ1-1|NA|NA|TRBV7-8
TGTGCCAGCAGCTCAGGGTCGGGAAGCGCTCTGAACACTGAAGCTTTCTTT
CASSSGSGSALNTEAFF
>TRBJ1-2|NA|TRBD1|TRBV27
TGTGCCAGCAGTTTTAACGGGCTACAGGGGGCTGAGGGCTACACCTTC
CASSFNGLQGAEGYTF
>TRBJ2-5|NA|TRBD1|TRBV3-1
TGTGCCAGCAGTCGTAGGACAGGGGGAAAGGCCCAGTACTTC
CASSRRTGGKAQYF
>TRBJ2-1|few|NA|TRBV4-1
TGCGCCAGCAGCCAAGATCAGCGGCTCGGGGCGGATGCGTTCTTC
CASSQDQRLGADAFF
>TRBJ1-2|NA|NA|TRBV20-1
TGCAGTGCTAGAGTCCCCGCGGCATCTAGCAGTAATGGCTACACCTTC
CSARVPAASSSNGYTF
>TRBJ2-5|NA|TRBD2|TRBV27
TGTGCCAGCAGTTTATCGGGACTAGCGGGGGCCCAAGAGACCCAGTACTTC
CASSLSGLAGAQETQYF
>TRBJ2-7|NA|NA|TRBV3-1
TGTGCCAGCAGCCAAGATGAAGGACAACTCTACTACGAGCAGTACTTC
CASSQDEGQLYYEQYF
>TRBJ2-1|NA|NA|TRBV15
TGTGCCACCAGCAGACGGACGGTGATACAGGGTTACGAGCAGTTCTTC
CATSRRTVIQGYEQFF
>TRBJ2-1|NA|TRBD1|TRBV5-1
TGCGCCAGCAGCCTCACAGCCCCCGGGACAGGGGGAGGAAATGAGCAGTTCTTC
CASSLTAPGTGGGNEQFF
>TRBJ1-2|NA|NA|TRBV12-3/TRBV12-4
TGTGCCAGCAGTCCCTCCCGGACCTATGGCTACACCTTC
CASSPSRTYGYTF
>TRBJ2-1|NA|TRBD2|TRBV4-1
TGCGCCAGCGGATCTAGCGGGGGGGCCTATGAGCAGTTCTTC
CASGSSGGAYEQFF
>TRBJ2-7|NA|NA|TRBV20-1
TGCAGTGCTAGAGGGGGGGCTAGCGGACACTACGAGCAGTACTTC
CSARGGASGHYEQYF